This TCR beta chain was profiled in a study of shared clonotypes between healthy human individuals. CD45RO-negative, CCR7-selected cells formed the naive CD8 fraction, which excluded terminally differentiated effector memory CD45RA+ cells. The V gene's germline CDR1 is WSHSY and CDR2 SAAADI. The CDR3 spans 14 residues. V lost 3 bases and J 7 bases, leaving 15 bases between the germline ends. Study-level points and caveats: Researchers found naive subsets generally carried larger estimated richness than memory subsets. Naive CD4 clonotypes were shared across a handful of donors at 4% to 5%. Incompleteness in sorted-subset sequencing, despite large depth, was shown by rarefaction.

Several immunoSEQ 96-well plates shared each subset's DNA, each plate a replicate. Some clones are missing from TCRdb's copy, which holds only in-frame ones; the method was immunoSEQ multiplex PCR. The table records hundreds of thousands of clones, roughly 96% of them present only once. About this clone: Its cognate antigen is unknown.

The sample taken for sequencing was naive CD8+ T cells sorted from blood. V and J are TRBV10-2 and TRBJ1-2; the D gene is possibly TRBD1 (5 bases). The TCR originated in a woman younger than 45 in good health. In nucleotides, the CDR3 is TGCGCCAGCAGTGACACCCGGGGCTTTGGTGGCTACACCTTC. This translates into CASSDTRGFGGYTF.